In its sample, the clone carrying this T cell receptor (beta chain) was seen once. Per the study methods: Estimated nucleated cell counts came from reference gene primer amplification. Here immunoSEQ multiplex PCR was the method, and the copy in TCRdb shows in-frame clones only, minus some. That table is the source of V, J and clone size, and D and trimming were worked out from the DNA. The data hold some 73,000 clones, with more than 60% observed a single time. CDR1 is SNHLY and CDR2 is FYNNEI in the germline V gene. The CDR3 extends over 12 amino acids. The ends were cut back, 8 bases at V and 3 bases at J, with 8 bases in the middle. The entry originates in a study of blood T cell repertoires in COVID-19. Study background: The samples span acute and convalescent COVID-19 from the United States, Italy and Spain.

This receptor was taken from a man aged 55-75 years with acute or convalescent COVID-19. Sample: peripheral blood. The chain recombines TRBV2 with TRBJ2-1, with a possible D match to TRBD2 (6 bases). The CDR3 sequence: CASGRNYNEQFF. The CDR3 nucleotides are TGTGCCAGCGGGAGGAACTACAATGAGCAGTTCTTC.